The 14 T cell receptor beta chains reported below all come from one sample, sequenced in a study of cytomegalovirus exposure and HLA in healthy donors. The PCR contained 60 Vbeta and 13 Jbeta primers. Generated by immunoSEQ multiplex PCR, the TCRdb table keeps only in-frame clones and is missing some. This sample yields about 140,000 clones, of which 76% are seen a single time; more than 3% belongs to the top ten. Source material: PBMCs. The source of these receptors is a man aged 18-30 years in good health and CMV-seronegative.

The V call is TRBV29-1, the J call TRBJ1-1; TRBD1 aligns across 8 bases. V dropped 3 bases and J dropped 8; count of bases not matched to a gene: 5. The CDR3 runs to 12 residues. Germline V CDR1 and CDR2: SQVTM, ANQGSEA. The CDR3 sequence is CSVDWQGAEAFF. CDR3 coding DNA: TGCAGCGTTGACTGGCAGGGGGCGGAAGCTTTCTTT.

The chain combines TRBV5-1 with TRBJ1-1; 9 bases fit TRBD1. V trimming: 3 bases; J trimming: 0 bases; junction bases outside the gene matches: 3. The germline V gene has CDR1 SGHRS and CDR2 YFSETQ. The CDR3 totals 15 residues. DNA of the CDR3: TGCGCCAGCAGCTGGGGGGACAGGGTGAACACTGAAGCTTTCTTT. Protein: CASSWGDRVNTEAFF.

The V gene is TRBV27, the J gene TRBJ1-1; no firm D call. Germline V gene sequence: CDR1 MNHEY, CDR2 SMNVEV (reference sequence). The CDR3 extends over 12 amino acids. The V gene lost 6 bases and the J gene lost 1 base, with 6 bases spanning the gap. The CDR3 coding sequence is TGTGCCAGCAGGAACGGGAACACTGAAGCTTTCTTT. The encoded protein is CASRNGNTEAFF.

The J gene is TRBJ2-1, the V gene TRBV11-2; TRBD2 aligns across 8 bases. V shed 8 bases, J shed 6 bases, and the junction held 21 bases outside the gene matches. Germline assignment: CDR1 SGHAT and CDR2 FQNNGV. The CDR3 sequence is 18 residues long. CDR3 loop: CASEGRREALLRGNEQFF. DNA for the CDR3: TGTGCCAGCGAGGGACGGCGGGAGGCCCTTCTTCGTGGCAATGAGCAGTTCTTC. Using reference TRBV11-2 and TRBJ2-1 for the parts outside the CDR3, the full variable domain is EAGVAQSPRYKIIEKRQSVAFWCNPISGHATLYWYQQILGQGPKLLIQFQNNGVVDDSQLPKDRFSAERLKGVDSTLKIQPAKLEDSAVYLCASEGRREALLRGNEQFFGPGTRLTVL.

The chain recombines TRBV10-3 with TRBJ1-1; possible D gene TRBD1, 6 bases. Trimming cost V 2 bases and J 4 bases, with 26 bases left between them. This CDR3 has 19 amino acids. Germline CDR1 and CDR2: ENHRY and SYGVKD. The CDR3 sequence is CAISEPDMGRGAEGTEAFF. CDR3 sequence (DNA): TGTGCCATCAGTGAGCCGGATATGGGCCGGGGGGCGGAAGGCACTGAAGCTTTCTTT.

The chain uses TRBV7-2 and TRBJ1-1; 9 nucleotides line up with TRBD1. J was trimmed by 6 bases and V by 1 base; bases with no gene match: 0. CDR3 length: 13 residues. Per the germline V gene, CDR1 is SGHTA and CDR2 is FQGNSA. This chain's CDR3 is CASSLGQGAEAFF. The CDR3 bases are TGTGCCAGCAGCTTAGGACAGGGGGCTGAAGCTTTCTTT.

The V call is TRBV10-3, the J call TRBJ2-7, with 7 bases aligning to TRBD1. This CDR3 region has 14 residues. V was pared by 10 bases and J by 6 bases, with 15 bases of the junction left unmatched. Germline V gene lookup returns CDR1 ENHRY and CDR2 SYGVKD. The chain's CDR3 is CATKEDPGQREQYF. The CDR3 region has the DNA TGTGCCACCAAAGAGGACCCGGGACAGCGCGAGCAGTACTTC.

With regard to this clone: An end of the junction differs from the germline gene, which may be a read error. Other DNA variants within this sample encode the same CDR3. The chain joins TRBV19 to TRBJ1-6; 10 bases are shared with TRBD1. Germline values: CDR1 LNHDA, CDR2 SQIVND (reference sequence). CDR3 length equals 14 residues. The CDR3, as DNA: TGTGCCAGTACCCGGGACAGGGGTAATTCCCCCCTCCACTTT. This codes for CASTRDRGNSPLHF.

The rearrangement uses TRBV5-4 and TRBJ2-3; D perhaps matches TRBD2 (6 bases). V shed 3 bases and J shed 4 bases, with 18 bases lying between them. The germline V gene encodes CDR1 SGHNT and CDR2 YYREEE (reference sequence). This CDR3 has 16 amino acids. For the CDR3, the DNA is TGTGCCAGCAGCTCAATGCGGGACCTGGGCTCAGATACGCAGTATTTT. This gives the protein CASSSMRDLGSDTQYF. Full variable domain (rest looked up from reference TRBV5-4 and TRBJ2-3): ETGVTQSPTHLIKTRGQQVTLRCSSQSGHNTVSWYQQALGQGPQFIFQYYREEENGRGNFPPRFSGLQFPNYSSELNVNALELDDSALYLCASSSMRDLGSDTQYFGPGTRLTVL.

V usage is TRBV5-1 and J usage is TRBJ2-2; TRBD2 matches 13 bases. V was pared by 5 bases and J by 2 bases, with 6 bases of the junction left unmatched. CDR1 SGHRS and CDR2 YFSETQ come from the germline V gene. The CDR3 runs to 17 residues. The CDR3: CASRTGLAGANTGELFF. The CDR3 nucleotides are TGCGCCAGCAGGACAGGACTAGCGGGGGCCAACACCGGGGAGCTGTTTTTT. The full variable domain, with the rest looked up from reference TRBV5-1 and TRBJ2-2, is KAGVTQTPRYLIKTRGQQVTLSCSPISGHRSVSWYQQTPGQGLQFLFEYFSETQRNKGNFPGRFSGRQFSNSRSEMNVSTLELGDSALYLCASRTGLAGANTGELFFGEGSRLTVL.

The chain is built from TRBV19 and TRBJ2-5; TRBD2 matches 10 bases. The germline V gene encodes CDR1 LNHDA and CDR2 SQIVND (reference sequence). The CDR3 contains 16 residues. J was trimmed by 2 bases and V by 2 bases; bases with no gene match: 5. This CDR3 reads CASSINSGGTQETQYF. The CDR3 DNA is TGTGCCAGTAGTATAAATAGCGGGGGGACGCAAGAGACCCAGTACTTC.

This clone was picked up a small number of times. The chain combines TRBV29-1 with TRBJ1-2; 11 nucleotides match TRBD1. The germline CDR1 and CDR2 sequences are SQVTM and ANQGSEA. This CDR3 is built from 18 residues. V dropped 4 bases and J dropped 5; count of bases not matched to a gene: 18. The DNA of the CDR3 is TGCAGCGTTGCCCCCTGGCCGGGACAGGGGGTTGCTTCGTATGGCTACACCTTC. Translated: CSVAPWPGQGVASYGYTF.

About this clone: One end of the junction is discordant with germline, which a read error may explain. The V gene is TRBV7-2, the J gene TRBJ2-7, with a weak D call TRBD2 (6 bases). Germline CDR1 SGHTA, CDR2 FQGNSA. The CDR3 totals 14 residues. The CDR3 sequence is CASSVASDGYEQYF. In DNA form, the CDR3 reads TGTGCCAGCAGCGTAGCTAGCGATGGCTACGAGCAGTACTTC.

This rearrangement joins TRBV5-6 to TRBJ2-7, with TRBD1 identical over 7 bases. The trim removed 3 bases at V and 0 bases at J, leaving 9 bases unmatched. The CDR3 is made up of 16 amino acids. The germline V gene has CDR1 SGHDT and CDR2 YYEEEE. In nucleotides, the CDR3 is TGTGCCAGCAGCTCCATACAGGGGCCGAACTCCTACGAGCAGTACTTC. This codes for CASSSIQGPNSYEQYF.